A selection of T cell receptor beta chains follows, all from one sample in a study of HIV-infected patients and healthy controls. TCRdb itself ran the 5' RACE reads through MiXCR, one entry per CDR3 protein. Of 60,000 to 75,000 distinct CDR3 sequences in the sample, about 17% are singletons; the top ten hold less than 6%. The material sequenced was CD4+ T cells from blood. The receptors shown here come from a human donor in good health. Each CDR3 is given with its conserved first and last residue. A D gene is named only where the DNA matches it firmly. For some rows the clone size is stated as once, few or many, or as a class when expanded; others skip it.

J: TRBJ2-6
size: NA
D: TRBD1
V: TRBV12-3/TRBV12-4
length: 15
DNA: TGTGCCAGCAGGCCGACCTGGGACAGGGGAGACCTCCTGACTTTC
CDR3: CASRPTWDRGDLLTF

J: TRBJ1-6
size: NA
D: TRBD1
V: TRBV25-1
length: 14
DNA: TGTGCCAGCAGACCGGGACAGAGAAATTCACCCCTCCACTTT
CDR3: CASRPGQRNSPLHF

J: TRBJ2-3
size: NA
D: NA
V: TRBV18
length: 13
DNA: TGTGCCAGCTCCGCAAGAGGCACAGATACGCAGTATTTT
CDR3: CASSARGTDTQYF

J: TRBJ2-7
size: NA
D: NA
V: TRBV29-1
length: 10
DNA: TGCAGCGTTGAAGATGCCGAGCAGTACTTC
CDR3: CSVEDAEQYF

J: TRBJ1-6
size: many
D: NA
V: TRBV25-1
length: 15
DNA: TGTGCCAGCAGCCCGAGCTGGGGGGAGAGTTCACCCCTCCACTTT
CDR3: CASSPSWGESSPLHF

J: TRBJ2-7
size: NA
D: TRBD1
V: TRBV7-8
length: 15
DNA: TGTGCCAGCAGCCGAAGGGGACAGGAGTCCTACGAGCAGTACTTC
CDR3: CASSRRGQESYEQYF

J: TRBJ2-1
size: medium-sized
D: NA
V: TRBV3-1
length: 14
DNA: TGTGCCAGCAGCCAACAGTCAACAGCCAATGAGCAGTTCTTC
CDR3: CASSQQSTANEQFF

J: TRBJ2-5
size: NA
D: TRBD1
V: TRBV7-2
length: 13
DNA: TGTGCCAGCAGCGGGGACAGCAAAGAGACCCAGTACTTC
CDR3: CASSGDSKETQYF

J: TRBJ2-7
size: NA
D: TRBD1
V: TRBV9
length: 14
DNA: TGTGCCAGCAGCGTAGAGGGACAGGGATACGAGCAGTACTTC
CDR3: CASSVEGQGYEQYF

J: TRBJ2-3
size: few
D: TRBD2
V: TRBV7-2
length: 16
DNA: TGTGCCAGCAGCGCCCAGGCGCGGGGGGGCTCAGATACGCAGTATTTT
CDR3: CASSAQARGGSDTQYF

J: TRBJ2-3
size: many
D: TRBD2
V: TRBV12-3/TRBV12-4
length: 17
DNA: TGTGCCAGCAGTCTGGACGGACTAGCGGGCTACACAGATACGCAGTATTTT
CDR3: CASSLDGLAGYTDTQYF

J: TRBJ2-1
size: many
D: NA
V: TRBV29-1
length: 13
DNA: TGCAGCGTCGACAGCCCTAAATACAATGAGCAGTTCTTC
CDR3: CSVDSPKYNEQFF

J: TRBJ2-1
size: NA
D: TRBD2
V: TRBV30
length: 18
DNA: TGTGCCTGGAGCCGCAGGAGACTAGCGGTTATCTCCTACAATGAGCAGTTCTTC
CDR3: CAWSRRRLAVISYNEQFF

J: TRBJ1-3
size: many
D: TRBD1
V: TRBV7-2
length: 18
DNA: TGTGCCAGCAGCTTAGCGATCGTGAGGGGGCGGGCTGGAAACACCATATATTTT
CDR3: CASSLAIVRGRAGNTIYF

J: TRBJ1-2
size: few
D: NA
V: TRBV6-6
length: 14
DNA: TGTGCCAGCAGCTTACTAACAGAGGGCTATGGCTACACCTTC
CDR3: CASSLLTEGYGYTF

J: TRBJ2-2
size: once
D: TRBD2
V: TRBV24-1
length: 17
DNA: TGTGCCACCAGTGATTTACGGACTAGCGCCAACACCGGGGAGCTGTTTTTT
CDR3: CATSDLRTSANTGELFF

J: TRBJ2-7
size: NA
D: TRBD2
V: TRBV18
length: 16
DNA: TGTGCCAGCTCACCGGGTCAAATAATAGCGGGTGACGAGCAGTACTTC
CDR3: CASSPGQIIAGDEQYF

J: TRBJ2-7
size: many
D: NA
V: TRBV29-1
length: 13
DNA: TGCAGCGTTGAAGCTCAGAACGCCTACGAGCAGTACTTC
CDR3: CSVEAQNAYEQYF

J: TRBJ2-7
size: few
D: NA
V: TRBV28
length: 11
DNA: TGTGCCACAACAGGTGGCTACGAGCAGTACTTC
CDR3: CATTGGYEQYF

J: TRBJ1-5
size: NA
D: NA
V: TRBV6-1
length: 14
DNA: TGTGCCAGCAGTGTTACAGGGTGGGGGGAGCCCCAGCATTTT
CDR3: CASSVTGWGEPQHF

J: TRBJ2-1
size: NA
D: TRBD2
V: TRBV6-6
length: 16
DNA: TGTGCCAGCAGTTACTCTGCGGGACTAGTAAGTCATGAGCAGTTCTTC
CDR3: CASSYSAGLVSHEQFF

J: TRBJ2-5
size: NA
D: TRBD2
V: TRBV20-1
length: 16
DNA: TGCAGTGCGCCCTCCCCGGGACTAGCGGGAGTAGAGACCCAGTACTTC
CDR3: CSAPSPGLAGVETQYF

J: TRBJ2-1
size: few
D: TRBD1
V: TRBV6-2/TRBV6-3
length: 15
DNA: TGTGCCAGCAGTTACGCGGACAGGAACGAAAATAAACAGTTCTTC
CDR3: CASSYADRNENKQFF

J: TRBJ2-7
size: NA
D: NA
V: TRBV10-3
length: 14
DNA: TGTGCCATCAGTCGGCCTCTGCTTTTGGGCGAGCAGTACTTC
CDR3: CAISRPLLLGEQYF

J: TRBJ1-2
size: NA
D: NA
V: TRBV6-2/TRBV6-3
length: 13
DNA: TGTGCCAGCAGTTTTTCGGCCCACTATGGCTACACCTTC
CDR3: CASSFSAHYGYTF

J: TRBJ2-6
size: NA
D: NA
V: TRBV7-9
length: 14
DNA: TGTGCCAGCAGATTCCACTCTGGGGCCAACGTCCTGACTTTC
CDR3: CASRFHSGANVLTF

J: TRBJ1-3
size: NA
D: TRBD1
V: TRBV6-5
length: 14
DNA: TGTGCCAGCAGTGCAGGGGGGCTTGGAAACACCATATATTTT
CDR3: CASSAGGLGNTIYF

J: TRBJ1-1
size: many
D: TRBD1
V: TRBV7-8
length: 16
DNA: TGTGCCAGCAGCTTCCCCCGGGACAGGCGGAACACTGAAGCTTTCTTT
CDR3: CASSFPRDRRNTEAFF